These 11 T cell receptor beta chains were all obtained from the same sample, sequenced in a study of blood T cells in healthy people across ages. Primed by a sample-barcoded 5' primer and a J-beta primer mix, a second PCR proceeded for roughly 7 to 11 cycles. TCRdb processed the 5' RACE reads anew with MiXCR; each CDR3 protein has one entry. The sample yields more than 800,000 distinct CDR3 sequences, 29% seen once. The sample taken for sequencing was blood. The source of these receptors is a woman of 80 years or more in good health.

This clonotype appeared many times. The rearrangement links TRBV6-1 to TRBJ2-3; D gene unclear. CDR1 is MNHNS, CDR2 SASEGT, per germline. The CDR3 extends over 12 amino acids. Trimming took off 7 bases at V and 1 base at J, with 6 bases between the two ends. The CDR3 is CASTDRTDTQYF. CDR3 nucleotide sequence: TGTGCCAGCACGGACCGCACAGATACGCAGTATTTT.

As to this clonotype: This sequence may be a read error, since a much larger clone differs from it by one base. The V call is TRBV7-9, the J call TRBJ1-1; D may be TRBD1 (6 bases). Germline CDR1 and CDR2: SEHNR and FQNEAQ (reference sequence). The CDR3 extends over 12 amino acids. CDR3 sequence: CAGSSQGSKAFF. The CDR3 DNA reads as TGTGCCGGCAGCTCCCAGGGGAGTAAAGCTTTCTTT.

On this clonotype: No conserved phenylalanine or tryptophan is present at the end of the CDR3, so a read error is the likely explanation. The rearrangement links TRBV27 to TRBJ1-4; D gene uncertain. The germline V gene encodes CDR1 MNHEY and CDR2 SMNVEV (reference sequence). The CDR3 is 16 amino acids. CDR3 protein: CASSLSPRLRDEKLFV. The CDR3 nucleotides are TGTGCCAGCAGTCTGTCCCCCCGCCTTCGTGATGAGAAACTGTTTGTT.

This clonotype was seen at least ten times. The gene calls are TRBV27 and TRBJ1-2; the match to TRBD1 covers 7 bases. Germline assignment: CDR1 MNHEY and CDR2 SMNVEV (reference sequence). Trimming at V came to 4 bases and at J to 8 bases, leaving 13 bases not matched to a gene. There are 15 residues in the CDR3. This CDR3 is CASSSFRTGRLGYTF. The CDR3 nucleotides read TGTGCCAGCAGTTCCTTTCGGACAGGCAGATTAGGCTACACCTTC.

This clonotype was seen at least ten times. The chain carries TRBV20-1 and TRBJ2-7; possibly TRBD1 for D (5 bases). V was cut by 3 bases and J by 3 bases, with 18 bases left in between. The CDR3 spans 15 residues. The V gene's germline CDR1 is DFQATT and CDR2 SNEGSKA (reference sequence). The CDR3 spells CSARRGGRANYEQYF. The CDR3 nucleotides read TGCAGTGCTAGGCGCGGCGGCAGGGCTAACTACGAGCAGTACTTC.

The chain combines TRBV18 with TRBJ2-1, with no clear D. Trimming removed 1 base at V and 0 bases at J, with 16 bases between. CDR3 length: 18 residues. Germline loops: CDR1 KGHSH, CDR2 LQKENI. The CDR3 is CASSPQLTLVSSYNEQFF. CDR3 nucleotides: TGTGCCAGCTCACCACAACTAACCCTAGTCAGCTCCTACAATGAGCAGTTCTTC.

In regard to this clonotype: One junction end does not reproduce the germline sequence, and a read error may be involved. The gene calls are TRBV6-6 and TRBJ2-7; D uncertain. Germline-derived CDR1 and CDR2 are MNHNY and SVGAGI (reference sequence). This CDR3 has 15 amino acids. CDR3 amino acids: CASSYSRTSSYGQYF. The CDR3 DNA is TGTGCCAGCAGTTACTCACGCACGAGCTCCTACGGGCAGTACTTC.

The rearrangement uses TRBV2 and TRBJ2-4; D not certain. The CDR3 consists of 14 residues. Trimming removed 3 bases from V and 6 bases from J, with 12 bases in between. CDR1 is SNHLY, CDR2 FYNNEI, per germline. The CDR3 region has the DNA TGTGCCAGCAGTGATCTGATTGCGGTAAACATTCAGTACTTC. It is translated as CASSDLIAVNIQYF.

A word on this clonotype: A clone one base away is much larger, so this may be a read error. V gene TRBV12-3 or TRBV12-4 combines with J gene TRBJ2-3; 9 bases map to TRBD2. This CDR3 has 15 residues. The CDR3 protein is CASSPGTSLTDAQYF. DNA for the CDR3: TGTGCCAGCAGCCCGGGGACTAGCCTCACAGATGCGCAGTATTTT.

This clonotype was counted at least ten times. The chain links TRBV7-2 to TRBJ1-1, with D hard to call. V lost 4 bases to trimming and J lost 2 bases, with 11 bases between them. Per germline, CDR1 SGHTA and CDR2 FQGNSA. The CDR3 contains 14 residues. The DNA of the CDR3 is TGTGCCAGCAGCTCCTACAGCGACAACACTGAAGCTTTCTTT. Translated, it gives CASSSYSDNTEAFF.

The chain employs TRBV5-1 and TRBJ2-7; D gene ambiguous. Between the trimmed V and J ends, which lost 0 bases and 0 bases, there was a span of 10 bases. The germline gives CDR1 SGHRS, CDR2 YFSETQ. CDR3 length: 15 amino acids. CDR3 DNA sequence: TGCGCCAGCAGCTTGGATGGCAGTACCTCCTACGAGCAGTACTTC. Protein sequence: CASSLDGSTSYEQYF.